These 5 T cell receptor beta chains came from one sample sequenced in a study of T-cell memory formation after mild COVID-19. Using its own MiXCR run on the 5' RACE reads, TCRdb lists one record per CDR3 protein. The table lists fewer than 250,000 distinct CDR3 sequences, approximately 15% of them singletons. The specimen sequenced was PBMCs or a T cell subset sorted from them (not recorded which). The receptors were gathered from an adult woman who had mild COVID-19 (a few samples of this study predate the infection). Cell type and time point are not known.

J is TRBJ2-6 and V is TRBV7-9; D gene unclear. The V end was cut by 3 bases, the J end by 4 bases, with 10 bases between. The CDR3 totals 15 residues. Looked up from germline, CDR1 is SEHNR and CDR2 is FQNEAQ (reference sequence). The CDR3 is CASSLTGTGANVLTF. CDR3 coding DNA: TGTGCCAGCAGCTTGACTGGAACCGGGGCCAACGTCCTGACTTTC.

The chain uses TRBV6-6 and TRBJ2-5, with D perhaps matching TRBD1 or TRBD2 (5 bases each). The ends were cut back, 10 bases at V and 1 base at J, with 10 bases in the middle. Germline lookup yields CDR1 MNHNY and CDR2 SVGAGI (reference sequence). The CDR3 loop spans 12 amino acids. Written as DNA, the CDR3 is TGTGCCACCGCGAGGGGCCAAGAGACCCAGTACTTC. Protein product: CATARGQETQYF.

This sequence joins TRBV18 and TRBJ2-1; 9 nucleotides align to TRBD2. Germline-derived CDR1 and CDR2 are KGHSH and LQKENI. J gave up 2 bases and V 2 bases, and 10 bases lay outside the gene matches. This CDR3 has 18 amino acids. CDR3 in amino acids: CASSPRVAGALTYNEQFF. The CDR3 DNA reads as TGTGCCAGCTCACCAAGGGTAGCGGGGGCTCTAACCTACAATGAGCAGTTCTTC.

The J gene is TRBJ1-2, the V gene TRBV2; D uncertain. The CDR3 totals 12 residues. V lost 4 bases, J lost 4 bases, and 7 bases lay in between. Germline V gene data show CDR1 as SNHLY and CDR2 as FYNNEI. The CDR3 loop reads CASSAGPYGYTF. The CDR3 nucleotides read TGTGCCAGCAGTGCCGGGCCCTATGGCTACACCTTC.

The CDR3 is CASRTGTGGYEQYF. The CDR3 region has the DNA TGTGCCAGCAGAACCGGGACAGGAGGCTACGAGCAGTACTTC. The V and J genes are TRBV3-1 and TRBJ2-7; TRBD1 aligns across 8 bases. Trimming took 6 bases from V and 3 from J; bases not matched to a gene: 7. Germline assignment: CDR1 LGHDT and CDR2 YNNKEL (reference sequence). The length of the CDR3 is 14 residues.